This entry lists 8 T cell receptor beta chains sequenced from one sample in a study of control samples from healthy donors and cancer patients. TCRdb keeps only in-frame clones here, not all; method: immunoSEQ multiplex PCR. The sample has 84,000 or so clones; roughly 91% are singletons. The source material was blood. The source of these receptors is a man aged 30 to 45 in good health.

The chain is built from TRBV29-1 and TRBJ2-1; tentative D call: TRBD2 (5 bases). Germline V CDR1 and CDR2: SQVTM, ANQGSEA. The CDR3 runs 13 residues. V was shortened by 8 bases and J by 6 bases, with 17 bases between the two germline ends. The CDR3 sequence is CSCAETTINEQFF. The CDR3 DNA reads TGCAGCTGTGCTGAGACTACTATCAATGAGCAGTTCTTC.

J is TRBJ2-7 and V is TRBV21-1; the table gives TRBD1 as D, unverified against the DNA. TRBV21-1 is an annotated pseudogene. This CDR3 has 14 residues. The CDR3 is CASSKVLQGDEQYF. Written as DNA, the CDR3 is TGTGCCAGCAGCAAAGTTTTACAGGGCGACGAGCAGTACTTC.

This chain connects TRBV4-2 to TRBJ2-5, with TRBD1 matching 9 bases. Germline CDR1 LGHNA, CDR2 YNFKEQ. V lost 4 bases and J lost 2; bases outside the gene matches: 5. The CDR3 length is 15 residues. This chain's CDR3 is CASSPVGQGQETQYF. The CDR3 DNA sequence: TGTGCCAGCAGCCCAGTCGGACAGGGGCAAGAGACCCAGTACTTC.

The V call is TRBV5-1, the J call TRBJ1-2; D ambiguous. Germline V lookup: CDR1 SGHRS, CDR2 YFSETQ. There are 15 residues in the CDR3. The V end lost 0 bases, the J end lost 4 bases, and 13 bases lay between the germline ends. CDR3 DNA sequence: TGCGCCAGCAGCTTGGCCGCGGCAGCGATCTATGGCTACACCTTC. It translates to CASSLAAAAIYGYTF.

The V call is TRBV9, the J call TRBJ2-3, with 10 bases matching TRBD2. The trim removed 2 bases at V and 3 bases at J, leaving 6 bases unmatched. The CDR3 loop spans 16 amino acids. Looked up from germline, CDR1 is SGDLS and CDR2 is YYNGEE. The CDR3 DNA sequence: TGTGCCAGCAGCGTCCTAGCGGGAGAGCGTACAGATACGCAGTATTTT. Amino acid sequence: CASSVLAGERTDTQYF.

The chain joins TRBV7-8 to TRBJ2-1; 7 bases agree with TRBD1. Germline V gives CDR1 SGHVS, CDR2 FQNEAQ. The ends lost 6 bases at V and 3 bases at J; junction bases unmatched: 8. The CDR3 consists of 15 residues. As DNA, the CDR3 is TGTGCCAGCAGAGAAGACAGGGCCGACTACAATGAGCAGTTCTTC. It codes for CASREDRADYNEQFF.

The CDR3 loop reads CASSLSLSSYNEQFF. As DNA, the CDR3 is TGTGCCAGCAGTTTATCGCTGAGCTCCTACAATGAGCAGTTCTTC. The gene calls are TRBV27 and TRBJ2-1, with D unresolved. Per germline, CDR1 MNHEY and CDR2 SMNVEV (reference sequence). Deletions cut 0 bases from V and 0 bases from J, with 6 bases between. The CDR3 has 15 amino acids.

V is TRBV5-6 and J is TRBJ2-3; D is uncertain. Germline loops: CDR1 SGHDT, CDR2 YYEEEE. Between the trimmed V and J ends, which lost 3 bases and 1 base, there was a span of 12 bases. This CDR3 region has 15 residues. CDR3 DNA: TGTGCCAGCAGCTCCTACCCAAGTGGCACAGATACGCAGTATTTT. It translates to CASSSYPSGTDTQYF. The whole variable domain, remainder taken from reference TRBV5-6 and TRBJ2-3, is DAGVTQSPTHLIKTRGQQVTLRCSPKSGHDTVSWYQQALGQGPQFIFQYYEEEERQRGNFPDRFSGHQFPNYSSELNVNALLLGDSALYLCASSSYPSGTDTQYFGPGTRLTVL.